Listed here is a single TCR beta chain. What this receptor recognizes is not known. There are no base qualities to consult, and no much larger clone falls within one base. The source of the sample is a study of read filtering for tumor transcriptome and immune sequencing (dated by TCRdb to about 2020). Regarding the research as a whole: Of the patients in the cohort, around 17 were male and over twelve were female, and their mean age was about 70 years, with a range of about 40 to 85. By revised international staging, fewer than ten patients were R-ISS I, some 17 were R-ISS II and about seven were R-ISS III. Whole-transcriptome libraries were prepared with the TruSeq RNA Access Library Prep Kit after DNase treatment. Per sample, about 3.5 to 10.27 million TCR-region mapped reads were obtained with IR-seq, compared with only about 80 to 1,300 with RNA-seq. Using the same bone marrow samples, the study ran both targeted immune repertoire sequencing and bulk whole-transcriptome sequencing and then compared the TCR repertoires from each method. A main aim was a read-filtering strategy for immune repertoire data, specifically whether clonotypes supported by a single read should be removed. Study-wide findings and limitations: In IR-seq, around 80% of clonotypes but 3% to 4% of total reads were represented by single-read clonotypes, whereas in RNA-seq, approximately 70% of clonotypes and almost 45% of reads were represented by single-read clonotypes. IR-seq captured clonotypes at much higher depth and more reliably than RNA-seq, and smaller IR-seq throughput sufficed to identify most shared clonotypes. The sorted CD138-negative fraction was composed of a mixed bone marrow immune population rather than of purified T cells. The correlation between IR-seq and RNA-seq shared clonotype proportions was increased by removal of single-read clonotypes.

TCR libraries were built from approximately 400 ng RNA with the Immunoverse kit, using molecular barcoded adaptors covering alpha/delta and beta/gamma chains. TCR library preparation used the same RNA that was used for transcriptome sequencing. Sequencing of the TCR libraries was done on an Illumina HiSeq 4000 with 2 x 150 cycles. Under the source paper's analysis protocol: Using MiXCR, which included quality filtering and error correction, TCR reads were aligned to human V, D, J and C references and then assembled into CDR3 clonotypes. The tcR package in R was used to analyze clonotype counts and gene usage diversity. Raw mapping reads were checked after the RNA-seq reads had been mapped by STAR aligner version 2.5.3a onto the human GRCh37 genome. To test how sequencing depth affects detected clonotypes, IR-seq fastq files were randomly downsampled with Seqtk 1.3. TCRdb handled the public reads itself, with Q25 trimming in fastp and clone calling in MiXCR, and kept productive beta chains. Each entry is one CDR3 protein sequence, shown with its most common DNA and genes. TCRdb's processing, not the authors' own work, is the source of the V and J calls. This sample is represented by 85,000 or so distinct CDR3 sequences; 9% to 15% of them were singletons. The top ten hold approximately 15% of the sample.

Bone marrow was sampled from every patient at the time of active disease. Ficoll-Hypaque density gradient centrifugation was used to isolate bone marrow mononuclear cells. CD138-negative cells were obtained by negative selection after labeling with CD138 magnetic microbeads on a MACS separator, removing myeloma plasma cells. The purity of the isolated cells was checked by flow cytometry with CD138 antibodies on an Attune NxT. TRIzol reagent was used to extract total RNA, and a NanoDrop spectrophotometer was used to quantify the extracted RNA. For each patient, paired RNA-seq and IR-seq were run on the CD138-negative bone marrow sample from that patient. The clonotype originates from a donor at least 40 years old with multiple myeloma. Material for sequencing was a population of CD138-negative cells sorted from bone marrow. Per the publication, the cell subset or site label means: bone marrow mononuclear cells depleted of CD138+ plasma/myeloma cells by negative magnetic selection.

In nucleotides, the sequence is TGTTCATCCCCCCGGGGGGAGGAATCGGCCGGGGAGCTGTTTTTT. It encodes CSSPRGEESAGELFF. This sequence uses TRBV12-3 or TRBV12-4 and TRBJ2-2, and 7 bases in between align with TRBD2. The cysteine opens and the phenylalanine closes a CDR3 of 15 amino acids. Of all the DNA, just the CDR3 is kept, 45 bases in frame from base 1.